This T cell receptor (beta chain) was recovered during a study of blood T cell repertoires in COVID-19 (dated by TCRdb to the early 2020s). For the study in its entirety: Collaborator samples came from the United States, Italy and Spain and covered acute and convalescent phases of COVID-19. Samples were obtained from the ongoing ImmuneRACE study (first 160 participants) and from 1,254 subjects provided by 6 global collaborators. Subjects who had been exposed to COVID-19, were actively infected with it, or had recovered from it provided the deeply sampled blood TCRbeta repertoires that made up the dataset. The repertoires were released in a freely available public database meant as a resource for research on the immune response to SARS-CoV-2. Where HLA class I and class II types were available, the types were taken from metadata supplied by the sample provider, not from assay-based typing. A de-identified subject ID, COVID-19 status, age in years and sex were almost always included in the sample metadata. The material from the prospective study consisted of cDNA or gDNA derived from T cells, B-cell-depleted T cells, or PBMCs.

One collaborating source in Seattle enrolled patients while the patients were actively infected and followed the patients over time throughout the course of disease. Whole blood was collected in K2EDTA tubes by collaborating institutions according to the institutions' own protocols. For TCRbeta analysis, collaborators shipped samples in one of three forms: frozen whole blood, isolated PBMCs, or DNA extracted from either of those sample types. As concerns this clone: This receptor's antigen is unknown. There are no base qualities to consult, and no much larger clone falls within one base.

The immunoSEQ Assay, a bias-controlled multiplex PCR, was used to amplify TCRbeta CDR3 regions from genomic DNA. The study's own analysis went as follows. The number of nucleated cells in each sample was estimated by amplification of reference gene primers within the assay. To quantify the absolute abundance of each unique TCRbeta CDR3 rearrangement, sequence reads were collapsed and filtered. For each sample, productive Simpson clonality was calculated as the square root of Simpson's diversity index across productive rearrangements. TCRdb provides this immuneACCESS table in a form limited to in-frame rearrangements. Some clones are lacking; in checked studies, under half of them reflect an unresolved V gene, and why the rest are absent is not known. V, J and clone size are taken as reported in that table, and D and trimming were inferred from the DNA itself. The sample profile shows some 240,000 clones; 90% of them were found once. Together, the top ten hold around 2.3% of the sample.

From cysteine to phenylalanine, the CDR3 is 14 amino acids long. Only CDR3 DNA is held: 42 bases, read in frame from base 1. V is shortened by 1 base, J by 10 bases, and the region joining them spans 11 bases. The CDR1 and CDR2 encoded by the germline V gene are LGHNT and FRNRAP. Summary of the overall study and its limitations: The quantity of clinical and demographic metadata differed by source and by participant and was supplied without curation.

Material: peripheral blood. Recombination linked TRBV12-5 to TRBJ1-6, with TRBD1 as a weak D call on 5 bases. The receptor was isolated from a woman aged 55-70 years with COVID-19, enrolled during active disease. The CDR3 reads CASGLAGTRSPLHF. The nucleotide sequence is TGTGCTAGTGGTTTGGCCGGGACTCGATCACCCCTCCACTTT.